This T cell receptor (beta chain) was profiled in a study of cytomegalovirus exposure and HLA in healthy donors. The PCR used 60 Vbeta and 13 Jbeta primers. Here immunoSEQ multiplex PCR was the method, and the copy in TCRdb shows in-frame clones only, minus some. The sample contains 200,000 to 250,000 clones, approximately 90% of which appear only once. The length of the CDR3 is 16 residues. CDR1 and CDR2 (germline): LGHNA, YSLEER. Deletions cut 0 bases from V and 4 bases from J, with 13 bases between. This clone was observed a handful of times. This sequence was found in a woman under 30 in good health and CMV-seronegative. The sample comprised PBMCs. The gene calls are TRBV4-3 and TRBJ1-5, with D perhaps TRBD1 (6 bases). CDR3 nucleotide sequence: TGCGCCAGCAGCCAAGATCGGGGGGCAACTAATCAGCCCCAGCATTTT. Translated, it gives CASSQDRGATNQPQHF.